The 3 T cell receptor beta chains in this list originate from one sample, sequenced in a study of radiotherapy plus CTLA-4 blockade in lung cancer. Produced via immunoSEQ multiplex PCR; TCRdb's table is partial and in-frame only. The table lists 85,000 to 100,000 clones, around nine tenths of them singletons. Sequences were derived from peripheral blood, sampled from a patient treated with radiotherapy plus ipilimumab. All receptors come from a human donor with non-small cell lung cancer that progressed on radiotherapy plus ipilimumab.

This clone was seen once. The V gene is TRBV7-9, the J gene TRBJ2-1; D unresolved. The V gene's germline CDR1 is SEHNR and CDR2 FQNEAQ (reference sequence). V was shortened by 2 bases and J by 9 bases, with 11 bases between the two germline ends. The CDR3 runs 13 residues. CDR3 nucleotides: TGTGCCAGCAGCTTACTCGACCGTGGTGAGCAGTTCTTC. Its translation is CASSLLDRGEQFF.

This clone appeared once. The chain uses TRBV30 and TRBJ1-1; tentative D call: TRBD1 (5 bases). There are 18 residues in the CDR3. From germline, CDR1 is GTSNPN and CDR2 SVGIG (reference sequence). V dropped 3 bases and J dropped 3 bases, with 26 bases sitting between them. CDR3 in amino acids: CAWSGVSWGTLPDTEAFF. In DNA form, the CDR3 reads TGTGCCTGGAGCGGCGTTTCGTGGGGGACCCTCCCTGACACTGAAGCTTTCTTT.

The V call is TRBV12-1, the J call TRBJ2-6; no check of the table's D call, TRBD1, against the DNA was made. TRBV12-1 is noted as a pseudogene. CDR3 length: 15 amino acids. The CDR3 loop reads CASSQDRAGANVLTF. DNA for the CDR3: TGTGCCAGCAGCCAAGACAGGGCTGGGGCCAACGTCCTGACTTTC.